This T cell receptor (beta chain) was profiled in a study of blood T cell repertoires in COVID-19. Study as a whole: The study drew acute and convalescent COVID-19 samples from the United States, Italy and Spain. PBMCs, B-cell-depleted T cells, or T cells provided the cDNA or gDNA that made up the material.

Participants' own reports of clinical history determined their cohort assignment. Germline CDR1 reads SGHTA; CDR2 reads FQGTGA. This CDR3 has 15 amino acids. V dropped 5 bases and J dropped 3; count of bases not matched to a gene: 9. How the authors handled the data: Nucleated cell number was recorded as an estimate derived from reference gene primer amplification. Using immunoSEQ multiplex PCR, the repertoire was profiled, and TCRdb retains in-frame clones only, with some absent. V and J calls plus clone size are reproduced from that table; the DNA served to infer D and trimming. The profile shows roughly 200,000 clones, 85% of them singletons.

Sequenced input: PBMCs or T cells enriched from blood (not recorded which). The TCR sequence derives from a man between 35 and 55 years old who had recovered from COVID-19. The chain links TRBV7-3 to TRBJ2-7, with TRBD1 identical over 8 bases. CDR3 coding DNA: TGTGCCAGCAGCCCTAGGGGACAGGATTTCTACGAGCAGTACTTC. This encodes CASSPRGQDFYEQYF. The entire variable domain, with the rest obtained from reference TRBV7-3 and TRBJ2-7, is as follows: GAGVSQTPSNKVTEKGKYVELRCDPISGHTALYWYRQSLGQGPEFLIYFQGTGAADDSGLPNDRFFAVRPEGSVSTLKIQRTERGDSAVYLCASSPRGQDFYEQYFGPGTRLTVT.